This T cell receptor beta chain was obtained from a study of shared clonotypes between healthy human individuals. Notes on the study in general: Naive subsets, compared against memory subsets, generally had larger estimated richness values.

Sequencing used immunoSEQ multiplex PCR; TCRdb keeps in-frame clones, though not all of them. The sample shows some 1,100,000 clones, roughly 74% of them seen only once. With respect to this clone: Its target is not known.

All donors were Caucasian adults living in Nashville, Tennessee. The material sequenced was memory CD4+ T cells from PBMCs. Indicated subset: CD45RA-negative fraction. The TCR sequence derives from a man aged 18 to 30 in good health. Some clones in this sample may be carry-over from other donors' samples.

The CDR3 nucleotides read TGTGCCAGCAGCAAGGCCTCCTCAAACAATGAGCAGTTCTTC. Translating it yields CASSKASSNNEQFF. V and J are TRBV21-1 and TRBJ2-1; the table's D call, TRBD1, has no DNA check behind it. TRBV21-1 is flagged as a pseudogene. This CDR3 region has 14 residues.